The 27 T cell receptor beta chains presented below share a single source sample, sequenced in a study of T cell responses to AZD1222 COVID-19 vaccine. Profiled with immunoSEQ multiplex PCR; TCRdb holds only in-frame clones, not every one. The sample lists some 100,000 clones, roughly nine tenths occurring once. The material was peripheral blood, obtained on day 0 of AZD1222 vaccination. The receptors come from an adult in good health.

This rearrangement joins TRBV18 to TRBJ1-1; D is unclear. Germline CDR1 and CDR2: KGHSH and LQKENI. The CDR3 is 16 residues long. V dropped 0 bases and J dropped 1 base, with 12 bases sitting between them. The CDR3 sequence is CASSPPPKSSNTEAFF. DNA of the CDR3: TGTGCCAGCTCACCACCCCCCAAAAGTTCGAACACTGAAGCTTTCTTT.

CDR3 DNA sequence: TGTGCCAGCAGCCCGGGGATGGGGGCTTCTGGAAACACCATATATTTT. It specifies CASSPGMGASGNTIYF. The rearrangement links TRBV7-9 to TRBJ1-3; possible D gene TRBD1, 6 bases. The germline gives CDR1 SEHNR, CDR2 FQNEAQ (reference sequence). Trimming removed 5 bases at V and 1 base at J, with 15 bases between. The CDR3 has 16 residues.

V usage is TRBV10-3 and J usage is TRBJ1-6; TRBD1 matches 10 bases. Germline loops: CDR1 ENHRY, CDR2 SYGVKD. CDR3 length equals 17 residues. J was trimmed by 7 bases and V by 6 bases; bases with no gene match: 12. In nucleotides, the CDR3 is TGTGCCATCAGCGTCTTAGGGGGACAGGGGACCAATTCACCCCTCCACTTT. As protein: CAISVLGGQGTNSPLHF.

This clone showed up just a few times. The rearrangement links TRBV5-4 to TRBJ1-1; D perhaps matches TRBD1 (6 bases). There are 14 residues in the CDR3. Germline V CDR1 and CDR2: SGHNT, YYREEE (reference sequence). The V gene lost 4 bases and the J gene lost 4 bases, with 14 bases spanning the gap. The CDR3, as DNA: TGTGCCAGCAGCGCCTCAGGGGTTAGCACTGAAGCTTTCTTT. Translated, it gives CASSASGVSTEAFF.

The CDR3 nucleotides are TGTGCCAGCAGGCCTTCCGGGGGCCCTGAAGCTTTCTTT. Its translation is CASRPSGGPEAFF. The chain carries TRBV27 and TRBJ1-1, with D tentatively TRBD1 (6 bases). V gave up 6 bases and J gave up 6 bases, with 14 bases separating them. This CDR3 spans 13 amino acids. Germline V gene data show CDR1 as MNHEY and CDR2 as SMNVEV (reference sequence).

CDR3 residues: CASSSQGGIAGNTIYF. As DNA, the CDR3 is TGCGCCAGCAGCTCTCAGGGAGGAATTGCTGGAAACACCATATATTTT. The chain joins TRBV5-1 to TRBJ1-3; D perhaps matches TRBD1 (5 bases). CDR1 is SGHRS and CDR2 is YFSETQ in the germline V gene. The germline V and J ends were trimmed by 3 bases and 2 bases, with 15 bases remaining between them. The CDR3 runs to 16 residues.

The chain links TRBV30 to TRBJ1-1; D is uncertain. Per germline, CDR1 GTSNPN and CDR2 SVGIG (reference sequence). This CDR3 has 13 amino acids. Trimming cost V 3 bases and J 4 bases, with 12 bases left between them. The CDR3 bases are TGTGCCTGGAGCCTGGGCCTAGGCACTGAAGCTTTCTTT. This encodes CAWSLGLGTEAFF.

CDR3 nucleotides: TGTGCCTGGAGTGTAGGGGGGCTCACTGAAGCTTTCTTT. Its translation is CAWSVGGLTEAFF. This sequence joins TRBV30 and TRBJ1-1, with D possibly being TRBD1 (6 bases). The length of the CDR3 is 13 residues. The germline V gene has CDR1 GTSNPN and CDR2 SVGIG (reference sequence). Trimming removed 0 bases from V and 4 bases from J, with 9 bases in between.

The chain recombines TRBV20-1 with TRBJ2-1, with D unclear. V was pared by 3 bases and J by 9 bases, with 6 bases between. This CDR3 is built from 10 residues. CDR1 is DFQATT, CDR2 SNEGSKA, per germline (reference sequence). The CDR3 bases are TGCAGTGCTAGGGCTGTTGAGCAGTTCTTC. Translation gives CSARAVEQFF.

This chain joins TRBV19 and TRBJ2-7; 14 positions agree with TRBD2. With V trimmed by 1 base and J by 0 bases, 11 bases remained unmatched. Germline assignment: CDR1 LNHDA and CDR2 SQIVND (reference sequence). The length of the CDR3 is 20 residues. CDR3 loop: CASSIGPPGLAGVSSYEQYF. The CDR3 DNA reads TGTGCCAGTAGTATAGGTCCACCGGGACTAGCGGGGGTAAGCTCCTACGAGCAGTACTTC.

This chain links TRBV2 with TRBJ1-5; 9 nucleotides match TRBD1. This CDR3 comprises 16 residues. With 1 base clipped from V and 5 bases from J, the junction kept 6 bases outside the gene matches. Per germline, CDR1 SNHLY and CDR2 FYNNEI. CDR3: CASSEDPRTGDQPQHF. CDR3 in DNA: TGTGCCAGCAGTGAAGATCCCCGGACAGGGGATCAGCCCCAGCATTTT.

The V and J genes are TRBV7-2 and TRBJ2-2; D may be TRBD2 (6 bases). V lost 5 bases and J 3 bases, leaving 10 bases between the germline ends. The length of the CDR3 is 14 residues. From germline, CDR1 is SGHTA and CDR2 FQGNSA. The CDR3 spells CASSLSGHTGELFF. The CDR3 DNA reads TGTGCCAGCAGCCTTAGCGGACACACCGGGGAGCTGTTTTTT. The variable domain in full, with the rest retrieved from reference TRBV7-2 and TRBJ2-2, is GAGVSQSPSNKVTEKGKDVELRCDPISGHTALYWYRQSLGQGLEFLIYFQGNSAPDKSGLPSDRFSAERTGGSVSTLTIQRTQQEDSAVYLCASSLSGHTGELFFGEGSRLTVL.

This clone has just one count. The rearrangement joins TRBV18 to TRBJ1-5; TRBD1 is a possible D gene (5 bases). Germline CDR1 is KGHSH and CDR2 is LQKENI. Trimming pared 3 bases from V and 11 bases from J, leaving 14 bases between. CDR3 length: 13 residues. CDR3: CASSPTSGETQHF. CDR3 nucleotides: TGTGCCAGCTCACCGACTTCGGGGGAAACCCAGCATTTT.

This clone was observed a single time. CDR3 residues: CASSGGASGNQPQHF. In nucleotides, the CDR3 is TGTGCCAGCTCGGGAGGGGCATCGGGCAATCAGCCCCAGCATTTT. The genes are TRBV18 and TRBJ1-5, with a tentative D call TRBD1 (5 bases). The CDR3 contains 15 residues. V was shortened by 6 bases and J by 2 bases, with 14 bases between the two germline ends. The germline CDR1 and CDR2 sequences are KGHSH and LQKENI.

The rearrangement links TRBV5-1 to TRBJ2-2; 8 bases align to TRBD1. Germline trimming cut 3 bases from V and 6 bases from J; bases unmatched to any gene: 13. This CDR3 has 17 amino acids. Per the germline V gene, CDR1 is SGHRS and CDR2 is YFSETQ. DNA for the CDR3: TGCGCCAGCAGCTCAACGCCAGGGGGCCCAGGGTCCGGGGAGCTGTTTTTT. Translating it yields CASSSTPGGPGSGELFF.

The gene calls are TRBV2 and TRBJ2-7; 8 bases are shared with TRBD2. Trimming at V came to 6 bases and at J to 2 bases, leaving 9 bases not matched to a gene. CDR1 SNHLY and CDR2 FYNNEI come from the germline V gene. The CDR3 sequence is 15 residues long. The CDR3 DNA follows: TGTGCCAGCAGACGAAGCGGGGGTCACCCCTACGAGCAGTACTTC. Protein: CASRRSGGHPYEQYF.

The chain is built from TRBV6-5 and TRBJ1-2; D perhaps matches TRBD1 (6 bases). This CDR3 region has 13 residues. The V gene's germline CDR1 is MNHEY and CDR2 SVGAGI. Trimming stripped 5 bases from V and 8 bases from J, with 15 bases between. Written as DNA, the CDR3 is TGTGCCAGCAGTCTACAGGGTTCTTGGGGCTACACCTTC. It codes for CASSLQGSWGYTF.

V and J are TRBV7-3 and TRBJ1-1; D remains ambiguous. The CDR3 totals 13 residues. The V end was cut by 3 bases, the J end by 1 base, with 6 bases between. CDR1 and CDR2 from the germline V gene are SGHTA and FQGTGA. CDR3 in amino acids: CASSFTANTEAFF. Here the CDR3 DNA reads TGTGCCAGCAGCTTTACAGCGAACACTGAAGCTTTCTTT.

The chain recombines TRBV5-1 with TRBJ1-4, with D tentatively TRBD1 (6 bases). V was shortened by 3 bases and J by 3 bases, with 12 bases between the two germline ends. Germline assignment: CDR1 SGHRS and CDR2 YFSETQ. This CDR3 region has 15 residues. The CDR3 nucleotides read TGCGCCAGCAGCTCGCGGGGGGCTGCTAATGAAAAACTGTTTTTT. Its protein product is CASSSRGAANEKLFF.

The chain is built from TRBV2 and TRBJ1-2; a possible D gene is TRBD1 (6 bases). With 2 bases removed from V and 0 bases from J, the gap between germline ends came to 13 bases. The CDR3 length is 16 residues. Germline V CDR1 and CDR2: SNHLY, FYNNEI. In nucleotides, the CDR3 is TGTGCCAGCAGTGAATTAGGGGGACAAGCTAACTATGGCTACACCTTC. As protein: CASSELGGQANYGYTF.

The chain is built from TRBV19 and TRBJ1-1; no reliable D call. Per germline, CDR1 LNHDA and CDR2 SQIVND (reference sequence). The V end lost 11 bases, the J end lost 4 bases, and 11 bases lay between the germline ends. The CDR3 loop spans 11 amino acids. The CDR3 sequence is CASMVTTEAFF. In DNA, the CDR3 is TGTGCCTCAATGGTTACCACTGAAGCTTTCTTT.

The chain has TRBV4-2 and TRBJ1-4; D might be TRBD1 (6 bases). The germline V and J ends were trimmed by 4 bases and 6 bases, with 12 bases remaining between them. The length of the CDR3 is 14 residues. Per the germline V gene, CDR1 is LGHNA and CDR2 is YNFKEQ. CDR3 bases: TGTGCCAGCAGCCGCTCGGGGGGCGATGAAAAACTGTTTTTT. Amino acid sequence: CASSRSGGDEKLFF.

The chain combines TRBV15 with TRBJ1-2, with D uncertain. CDR1 LNHNV and CDR2 YYDKDF come from the germline V gene (reference sequence). The length of the CDR3 is 12 residues. Trimming cost V 2 bases and J 6 bases, with 7 bases left between them. Written as DNA, the CDR3 is TGTGCCACCAGCAGACTGGTCGATGGCTACACCTTC. It specifies CATSRLVDGYTF. Full variable domain (rest looked up from reference TRBV15 and TRBJ1-2): DAMVIQNPRYQVTQFGKPVTLSCSQTLNHNVMYWYQQKSSQAPKLLFHYYDKDFNNEADTPDNFQSRRPNTSFCFLDIRSPGLGDTAMYLCATSRLVDGYTFGSGTRLTVV.

The chain joins TRBV11-2 to TRBJ1-2; D is unresolved. Trimming removed 5 bases at V and 8 bases at J, with 18 bases between. Germline lookup yields CDR1 SGHAT and CDR2 FQNNGV. CDR3 length equals 14 residues. The CDR3 sequence: CASSPPASRLGYTF. Here the CDR3 DNA reads TGTGCCAGCAGCCCCCCGGCATCCCGTTTGGGCTACACCTTC. Full variable domain (missing parts from reference TRBV11-2 and TRBJ1-2): EAGVAQSPRYKIIEKRQSVAFWCNPISGHATLYWYQQILGQGPKLLIQFQNNGVVDDSQLPKDRFSAERLKGVDSTLKIQPAKLEDSAVYLCASSPPASRLGYTFGSGTRLTVV.

The V and J genes are TRBV11-3 and TRBJ2-1, with unresolved D. The CDR3 sequence is 12 residues long. Trimming pared 1 base from V and 9 bases from J, leaving 7 bases between. Germline values: CDR1 SGHNT, CDR2 YENEEA. In nucleotides, the CDR3 is TGTGCCAGCAGCTTAGGGGTTGGTGAGCAGTTCTTC. Its protein is CASSLGVGEQFF.

The CDR3, as DNA: TGTGCCACCGGGACTAGCGGGGGCAATGAGCAGTTCTTC. This codes for CATGTSGGNEQFF. This chain uses TRBV12-3 or TRBV12-4 with TRBJ2-1, with 14 bases that match TRBD2. Germline trimming cut 10 bases from V and 6 bases from J; bases unmatched to any gene: 2. The CDR3 consists of 13 residues.

The chain links TRBV6-1 to TRBJ1-5, with TRBD1 identical over 7 bases. This CDR3 region has 12 residues. Germline loops: CDR1 MNHNS, CDR2 SASEGT. V lost 2 bases, J lost 11 bases, and 3 bases stayed unmatched. CDR3 DNA sequence: TGTGCCAGCAGTGAATACACAGGGGCCCAGCATTTT. This gives the protein CASSEYTGAQHF.